These T cell receptor beta chains were read from a single sample in a study of T-cell reconstitution after alpha-beta-depleted transplantation in children. From the PCR reads, TCRdb called clonotypes with MiXCR, one entry per CDR3 protein. The table has hundreds of thousands of distinct CDR3 sequences, approximately 16% seen once. The source was PBMCs from the stem cell graft donor, collected from the stem cell graft. These receptors came from a human donor who donated a stem cell graft to a child with acute lymphoblastic leukemia. Both conserved end residues are part of each CDR3. A D gene is named only where the DNA matches it firmly. Some rows have no size entry. The others give once, few or many, or a class for an expanded clone.

j_call: TRBJ1-2
d_call: NA
v_call: TRBV20-1
clone_size: few
cdr3_aa: CSARTPQRPKDISSGYTF
cdr3_nt: TGCAGTGCTAGGACCCCCCAGCGCCCAAAAGACATTTCGTCCGGCTACACCTTC

j_call: TRBJ2-7
d_call: NA
v_call: TRBV12-3/TRBV12-4
clone_size: many
cdr3_aa: CASSLVVSYEQYF
cdr3_nt: TGTGCCAGCAGTTTAGTAGTCTCCTACGAGCAGTACTTC

j_call: TRBJ2-5
d_call: NA
v_call: TRBV7-3
clone_size: NA
cdr3_aa: CASSLQGGRRQETQYF
cdr3_nt: TGTGCCAGCAGCCTCCAAGGGGGGAGGAGGCAAGAGACCCAGTACTTC

j_call: TRBJ2-2
d_call: NA
v_call: TRBV20-1
clone_size: NA
cdr3_aa: CSSFLWTPLRKELFF
cdr3_nt: TGCAGTTCTTTCCTCTGGACACCCCTTAGGAAAGAGCTGTTTTTT

j_call: TRBJ1-1
d_call: TRBD1
v_call: TRBV6-1
clone_size: NA
cdr3_aa: CASSQTGGNTEAFF
cdr3_nt: TGTGCCAGCAGCCAGACAGGGGGGAACACTGAAGCTTTCTTT

j_call: TRBJ2-5
d_call: NA
v_call: TRBV15
clone_size: NA
cdr3_aa: CATSQGGGREETQYF
cdr3_nt: TGTGCCACCAGCCAGGGAGGGGGACGCGAAGAGACCCAGTACTTC

j_call: TRBJ2-5
d_call: NA
v_call: TRBV20-1
clone_size: few
cdr3_aa: CSARPRAGKEETQYF
cdr3_nt: TGCAGTGCTAGACCCCGTGCGGGAAAGGAAGAGACCCAGTACTTC

j_call: TRBJ1-6
d_call: NA
v_call: TRBV12-3/TRBV12-4
clone_size: NA
cdr3_aa: CASSTPSSPLHF
cdr3_nt: TGTGCCAGCAGTACCCCCTCCTCACCCCTCCACTTT

j_call: TRBJ2-7
d_call: NA
v_call: TRBV4-1
clone_size: NA
cdr3_aa: CASSQGTLATYEQYF
cdr3_nt: TGCGCCAGCAGCCAGGGGACTCTAGCTACCTACGAGCAGTACTTC

j_call: TRBJ2-1
d_call: TRBD2
v_call: TRBV24-1
clone_size: NA
cdr3_aa: CATTGTIDNEQFF
cdr3_nt: TGTGCCACCACTGGGACTATAGACAATGAGCAGTTCTTC

j_call: TRBJ1-6
d_call: NA
v_call: TRBV7-9
clone_size: few
cdr3_aa: CASSPVVTGNSPLHF
cdr3_nt: TGTGCCAGCAGCCCGGTGGTAACAGGGAATTCACCCCTCCACTTT

j_call: TRBJ1-2
d_call: TRBD1
v_call: TRBV5-1
clone_size: many
cdr3_aa: CASSLTPRQGGYGYTF
cdr3_nt: TGCGCCAGCAGCTTGACACCGAGACAGGGCGGCTATGGCTACACCTTC

j_call: TRBJ2-5
d_call: TRBD1
v_call: TRBV10-1
clone_size: NA
cdr3_aa: CASEWSDRGIQETQYF
cdr3_nt: TGCGCCAGCGAGTGGTCGGACAGGGGCATCCAAGAGACCCAGTACTTC

j_call: TRBJ2-5
d_call: TRBD1
v_call: TRBV5-1
clone_size: few
cdr3_aa: CASSPTGWETQYF
cdr3_nt: TGCGCCAGCAGCCCGACAGGGTGGGAGACCCAGTACTTC

j_call: TRBJ2-7
d_call: TRBD1
v_call: TRBV5-6
clone_size: few
cdr3_aa: CASSLNRGLYEQYF
cdr3_nt: TGTGCCAGCAGCTTGAACAGGGGGCTCTACGAGCAGTACTTC

j_call: TRBJ2-1
d_call: NA
v_call: TRBV7-7
clone_size: few
cdr3_aa: CASSLGGPQGNEQFF
cdr3_nt: TGTGCCAGCAGCTTAGGGGGACCACAGGGTAATGAGCAGTTCTTC

j_call: TRBJ2-1
d_call: NA
v_call: TRBV29-1
clone_size: NA
cdr3_aa: CSVEYRASLQIAAYNEQFF
cdr3_nt: TGCAGCGTTGAATACAGGGCCTCTTTGCAGATCGCAGCCTACAATGAGCAGTTCTTC

j_call: TRBJ2-7
d_call: TRBD2
v_call: TRBV20-1
clone_size: NA
cdr3_aa: CSVFEPRDYKGDF
cdr3_nt: TGCAGTGTGTTCGAACCCCGGGACTATAAAGGGGACTTC

j_call: TRBJ2-3
d_call: TRBD2
v_call: TRBV3-1
clone_size: few
cdr3_aa: CASSLSGGGTDTQYF
cdr3_nt: TGTGCCAGCAGCCTTAGCGGGGGGGGCACAGATACGCAGTATTTT

j_call: TRBJ1-1
d_call: NA
v_call: TRBV5-1
clone_size: NA
cdr3_aa: CASSLGAMTEAFF
cdr3_nt: TGCGCCAGCAGTTTGGGGGCCATGACTGAAGCTTTCTTT

j_call: TRBJ1-1
d_call: TRBD1
v_call: TRBV5-5
clone_size: few
cdr3_aa: CASKVVDRAGTEAFF
cdr3_nt: TGTGCCAGCAAAGTAGTGGACAGGGCGGGAACTGAAGCTTTCTTT

j_call: TRBJ2-1
d_call: NA
v_call: TRBV7-9
clone_size: few
cdr3_aa: CASTYPGDGEQFF
cdr3_nt: TGTGCCAGCACGTACCCGGGGGATGGTGAGCAGTTCTTC

j_call: TRBJ2-1
d_call: NA
v_call: TRBV20-1
clone_size: few
cdr3_aa: CSGVLYNEQFF
cdr3_nt: TGCAGTGGAGTCCTTTACAATGAGCAGTTCTTT

j_call: TRBJ1-1
d_call: NA
v_call: TRBV18
clone_size: few
cdr3_aa: CASSPVQVGAEAFF
cdr3_nt: TGTGCCAGCTCACCGGTGCAAGTCGGGGCTGAAGCTTTCTTT

j_call: TRBJ2-1
d_call: NA
v_call: TRBV29-1
clone_size: NA
cdr3_aa: CSVEILLSKFF
cdr3_nt: TGCAGCGTTGAGATCTTGCTATCAAAGTTCTTC

j_call: TRBJ1-2
d_call: NA
v_call: TRBV27
clone_size: NA
cdr3_aa: CASSLGPHYGYTF
cdr3_nt: TGTGCCAGCAGTTTAGGGCCGCACTATGGCTACACCTTC

j_call: TRBJ2-1
d_call: TRBD2
v_call: TRBV5-1
clone_size: few
cdr3_aa: CASRRLAAPLGNEQFF
cdr3_nt: TGCGCCAGCAGGCGACTAGCGGCCCCACTTGGCAATGAGCAGTTCTTC

j_call: TRBJ1-1
d_call: NA
v_call: TRBV9
clone_size: few
cdr3_aa: CASSVEGFGTEAFF
cdr3_nt: TGTGCCAGCAGCGTAGAAGGTTTTGGGACTGAAGCTTTCTTT

j_call: TRBJ2-3
d_call: NA
v_call: TRBV12-3/TRBV12-4
clone_size: many
cdr3_aa: CASSPLDTQYF
cdr3_nt: TGTGCCAGCAGCCCCTTGGATACGCAGTATTTT

j_call: TRBJ2-5
d_call: TRBD2
v_call: TRBV10-1
clone_size: many
cdr3_aa: CASKPDQREEFQETQYF
cdr3_nt: TGCGCCAGCAAGCCTGATCAGCGGGAGGAATTTCAAGAGACCCAGTACTTC

j_call: TRBJ2-5
d_call: NA
v_call: TRBV5-5
clone_size: few
cdr3_aa: CASSLGDGQETQYF
cdr3_nt: TGTGCCAGCAGCTTGGGGGACGGCCAAGAGACCCAGTACTTC